This TCR beta chain came from a study of cytomegalovirus exposure and HLA in healthy donors. Study results and caveats: A later analysis found that most CMV-associated TCR beta chains appeared HLA-restricted.

From germline, CDR1 is LGHNA and CDR2 YNFKEQ. J was trimmed by 2 bases and V by 3 bases; bases with no gene match: 5. The CDR3 consists of 17 residues. This clone has a single count. The antigen is undetermined. The PCR ran on 60 Vbeta and 13 Jbeta primers. Sequencing used immunoSEQ multiplex PCR; TCRdb keeps in-frame clones, though not all of them. The sample carries about 100,000 clones, 65% to 80% recorded once. Sequenced input: PBMCs. The J gene is TRBJ2-3, the V gene TRBV4-2, with 13 positions matching TRBD2. This TCR was sampled from a woman aged 45-65 years in good health and CMV-seropositive. The CDR3 nucleotides read TGTGCCAGCAGCCAGCTGACTAGCGGGGGGACCACAGATACGCAGTATTTT. This sequence encodes CASSQLTSGGTTDTQYF.